A single sample gave rise to the 10 T cell receptor beta chains below, sequenced in a study of blood T cell repertoires in COVID-19. Sequencing used immunoSEQ multiplex PCR; TCRdb keeps in-frame clones, though not all of them. The sample has a few hundred thousand clones, approximately 92% seen once; the top ten hold 1.1%. The source material was PBMCs or T cells enriched from blood (not recorded which). All receptors derive from a young man who had recovered from COVID-19.

The J gene is TRBJ1-2, the V gene TRBV28; D is uncertain. The CDR3 contains 12 residues. The germline V gene encodes CDR1 MDHEN and CDR2 SYDVKM. Trimming stripped 5 bases from V and 4 bases from J, with 8 bases between. In nucleotides, the CDR3 is TGTGCCAGCAGTGAAGCCCTCTATGGCTACACCTTC. Encoded protein: CASSEALYGYTF.

This chain connects TRBV15 to TRBJ1-1; 7 bases align to TRBD1. The V and J ends lost 3 bases and 0 bases, in that order; junction bases with no gene match: 7. The V gene's germline CDR1 is LNHNV and CDR2 YYDKDF (reference sequence). The CDR3 sequence is 16 residues long. CDR3: CATSSPRDRLNTEAFF. In DNA form, the CDR3 reads TGTGCCACCAGCAGCCCCCGGGACAGACTGAACACTGAAGCTTTCTTT.

V usage is TRBV30 and J usage is TRBJ2-2; D gene ambiguous. Trimming took off 0 bases at V and 4 bases at J, with 9 bases between the two ends. The germline V gene has CDR1 GTSNPN and CDR2 SVGIG (reference sequence). The CDR3 runs to 14 residues. CDR3 in amino acids: CAWSVIEITGELFF. CDR3 nucleotide sequence: TGTGCCTGGAGTGTCATAGAGATCACCGGGGAGCTGTTTTTT. Supplemented by reference TRBV30 and TRBJ2-2, the full variable domain reads SQTIHQWPATLVQPVGSPLSLECTVEGTSNPNLYWYRQAAGRGLQLLFYSVGIGQISSEVPQNLSASRPQDRQFILSSKKLLLSDSGFYLCAWSVIEITGELFFGEGSRLTVL.

V and J are TRBV6-2 or TRBV6-3 and TRBJ2-2; 11 positions match TRBD1. From germline, CDR1 is MNHEY and CDR2 SVGEGT. The V and J ends lost 5 bases and 7 bases, in that order; junction bases with no gene match: 3. CDR3 length: 14 residues. CDR3 coding DNA: TGTGCCAGCAGTAGGGGACAGGGGGTCGGGGAGCTGTTTTTT. The encoded protein is CASSRGQGVGELFF.

The chain recombines TRBV19 with TRBJ1-1; D might be TRBD1 (5 bases). Trimming cost V 3 bases and J 4 bases, with 15 bases left between them. The V gene's germline CDR1 is LNHDA and CDR2 SQIVND (reference sequence). The CDR3 length is 15 residues. The CDR3: CASSIQGSPSTEAFF. The CDR3 nucleotides read TGTGCCAGTAGTATTCAGGGATCCCCGAGCACTGAAGCTTTCTTT. The full variable domain, its missing parts supplied by reference TRBV19 and TRBJ1-1, is DGGITQSPKYLFRKEGQNVTLSCEQNLNHDAMYWYRQDPGQGLRLIYYSQIVNDFQKGDIAEGYSVSREKKESFPLTVTSAQKNPTAFYLCASSIQGSPSTEAFFGQGTRLTVV.

The V gene is TRBV6-8, the J gene TRBJ1-3; 12 bases match TRBD1. Germline V gene data show CDR1 as MNHGY and CDR2 as SAAAGT. V lost 8 bases to trimming and J lost 3 bases; unmatched junction nucleotides: 14. The CDR3 consists of 18 residues. The CDR3 region is CASVRDRDRGLGGNTIYF. CDR3 coding DNA: TGTGCCAGCGTGCGGGACCGGGACAGGGGGCTTGGTGGAAACACCATATATTTT.

The chain uses TRBV6-6 and TRBJ1-5; TRBD1 might be the D (5 bases). Trimming left V 0 bases short and J 6 bases short, with 15 bases between. The V gene's germline CDR1 is MNHNY and CDR2 SVGAGI (reference sequence). This CDR3 is 16 amino acids long. The CDR3 region is CASSYSSGIIGQPQHF. The CDR3, as DNA: TGTGCCAGCAGTTACTCCTCAGGGATTATAGGTCAGCCCCAGCATTTT.

V usage is TRBV12-3 or TRBV12-4 and J usage is TRBJ2-5, with D perhaps TRBD1 (6 bases). V dropped 6 bases and J dropped 7 bases, with 15 bases sitting between them. CDR3 length equals 13 residues. In nucleotides, the CDR3 is TGTGCCAGCAGGCGATCGGGCAGGGGGACCCAGTACTTC. It is translated as CASRRSGRGTQYF.

The gene calls are TRBV11-2 and TRBJ2-3; a weak D match, TRBD2 (6 bases). CDR1 and CDR2 from the germline V gene are SGHAT and FQNNGV. The CDR3 is 14 amino acids. V gave up 5 bases and J gave up 3 bases, with 12 bases separating them. CDR3 protein: CASSETRTTDTQYF. CDR3 DNA: TGTGCCAGCAGCGAGACTAGGACGACAGATACGCAGTATTTT.

The chain couples TRBV6-1 to TRBJ2-2; 8 bases align to TRBD1. Germline lookup yields CDR1 MNHNS and CDR2 SASEGT. The CDR3 loop spans 13 amino acids. Germline trimming cut 5 bases from V and 8 bases from J; bases unmatched to any gene: 4. The CDR3 DNA follows: TGTGCCAGCAGTTGGACAGGGTCTGGGGAGCTGTTTTTT. Encoded protein: CASSWTGSGELFF.